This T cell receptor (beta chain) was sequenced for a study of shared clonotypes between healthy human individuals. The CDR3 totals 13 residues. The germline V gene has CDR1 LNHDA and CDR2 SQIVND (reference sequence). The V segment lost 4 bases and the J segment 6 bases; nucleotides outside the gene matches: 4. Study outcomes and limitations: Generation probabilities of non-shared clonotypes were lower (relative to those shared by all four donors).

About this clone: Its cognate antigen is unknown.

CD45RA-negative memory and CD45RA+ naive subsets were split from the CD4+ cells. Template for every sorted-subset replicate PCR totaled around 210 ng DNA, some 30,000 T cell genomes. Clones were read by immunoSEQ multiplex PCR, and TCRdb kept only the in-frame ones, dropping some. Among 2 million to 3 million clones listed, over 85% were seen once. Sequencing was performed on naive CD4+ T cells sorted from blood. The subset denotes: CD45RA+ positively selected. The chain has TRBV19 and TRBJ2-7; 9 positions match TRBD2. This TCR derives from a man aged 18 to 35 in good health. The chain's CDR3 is CASSSGGAGEQYF. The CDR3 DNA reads TGTGCCAGTAGTAGCGGGGGGGCCGGCGAGCAGTACTTC.